What follows are 21 T cell receptor beta chains derived from one specimen sequenced in a study of T cell responses to AZD1222 COVID-19 vaccine. Profiling relied on immunoSEQ multiplex PCR, and the TCRdb table lists in-frame clones only, not all of them. The sample comprises 100,000 to 150,000 clones, about 88% of which are singletons, and roughly 4.4% rests with the top ten. The sample here was peripheral blood, taken on day 0 of AZD1222 vaccination. The source of these receptors is an adult in good health.

This chain connects TRBV28 to TRBJ1-2, with D perhaps matching TRBD1 (5 bases). The V end lost 2 bases, the J end lost 3 bases, and 10 bases lay between the germline ends. Germline CDR1 reads MDHEN; CDR2 reads SYDVKM. The CDR3 loop spans 14 amino acids. Written as DNA, the CDR3 is TGTGCCAGCAGTTTAGGCCAGGGCCACTATGGCTACACCTTC. This encodes CASSLGQGHYGYTF.

The chain combines TRBV27 with TRBJ1-2; D is possibly TRBD1 (5 bases). Trimming pared 0 bases from V and 8 bases from J, leaving 10 bases between. In germline, CDR1 is MNHEY, CDR2 SMNVEV (reference sequence). The CDR3 loop spans 13 amino acids. The DNA of the CDR3 is TGTGCCAGCAGTTTATCCCCGGGGGGGGGCTACACCTTC. This sequence encodes CASSLSPGGGYTF.

The chain recombines TRBV27 with TRBJ2-1; possible D gene TRBD1, 5 bases. CDR3 length equals 15 residues. Germline CDR1 is MNHEY and CDR2 is SMNVEV (reference sequence). V gave up 2 bases and J gave up 6 bases, with 14 bases separating them. The CDR3 is CASSLIGQQVNEQFF. In nucleotides, the CDR3 is TGTGCCAGCAGTTTAATAGGCCAACAGGTCAATGAGCAGTTCTTC.

DNA of the CDR3: TGTGCCAGTAGTATTAAGAGCAATCAGCCCCAGCATTTT. Translated, it gives CASSIKSNQPQHF. This chain joins TRBV19 and TRBJ1-5; D call uncertain. From germline, CDR1 is LNHDA and CDR2 SQIVND (reference sequence). The CDR3 has 13 residues. V lost 3 bases, J lost 1 base, and 4 bases lay in between.

In this sample, this clone turned up a few times. The CDR3 DNA reads TGCGCCAGCAACAGGGGCGAAGGCTACGAGCAGTACTTC. Protein: CASNRGEGYEQYF. The chain employs TRBV4-1 and TRBJ2-7, with 7 bases aligning to TRBD1. J lost 3 bases, V lost 7 bases, and 6 bases had no gene match. The CDR3 runs to 13 residues. CDR1 is MGHRA and CDR2 is YSYEKL in the germline V gene.

The chain is built from TRBV27 and TRBJ1-1; D unresolved. The V end lost 3 bases, the J end lost 4 bases, and 12 bases lay between the germline ends. The CDR3 has 14 residues. Germline V gives CDR1 MNHEY, CDR2 SMNVEV (reference sequence). As DNA, the CDR3 is TGTGCCAGCAGTTTTGGGATTTTAAGCACTGAAGCTTTCTTT. This sequence encodes CASSFGILSTEAFF.

The V call is TRBV6-6, the J call TRBJ1-1; D not certain. V lost 8 bases to trimming and J lost 5 bases, with 12 bases between them. The CDR3 has 12 amino acids. Germline assignment: CDR1 MNHNY and CDR2 SVGAGI (reference sequence). The chain's CDR3 is CASAVGLTEAFF. Written as DNA, the CDR3 is TGTGCCAGCGCGGTAGGGTTGACTGAAGCTTTCTTT.

The rearrangement joins TRBV3-1 (or the pseudogene TRBV3-2) to TRBJ2-7; perhaps TRBD2 as D (5 bases). Deletions cut 3 bases from V and 0 bases from J, with 9 bases between. CDR1 is LGHDT, CDR2 YNNKEL, per germline (reference sequence). This CDR3 is built from 14 residues. As DNA, the CDR3 is TGTGCCAGCAGCCAGAGGAGGACCTCCTACGAGCAGTACTTC. Protein product: CASSQRRTSYEQYF.

The chain links TRBV11-2 to TRBJ1-2, with 9 bases matching TRBD1. The CDR3 covers 14 residues. With 5 bases clipped from V and 4 bases from J, the junction kept 5 bases outside the gene matches. Germline assignment: CDR1 SGHAT and CDR2 FQNNGV. The DNA of the CDR3 is TGTGCCAGCAGCCACAGGGGGCTGAGCTATGGCTACACCTTC. Its translation: CASSHRGLSYGYTF. Using reference TRBV11-2 and TRBJ1-2 for the parts outside the CDR3, the full variable domain is EAGVAQSPRYKIIEKRQSVAFWCNPISGHATLYWYQQILGQGPKLLIQFQNNGVVDDSQLPKDRFSAERLKGVDSTLKIQPAKLEDSAVYLCASSHRGLSYGYTFGSGTRLTVV.

The chain couples TRBV3-1 (or the pseudogene TRBV3-2) to TRBJ1-6; unclear D gene. Between the trimmed V and J ends, which lost 1 base and 8 bases, there was a span of 12 bases. Germline V gene sequence: CDR1 LGHDT, CDR2 YNNKEL (reference sequence). This CDR3 has 15 residues. This chain's CDR3 is CASSQGSGVDSPLHF. For the CDR3, the DNA is TGTGCCAGCAGCCAAGGTTCCGGGGTAGATTCACCCCTCCACTTT.

CDR3 protein: CASSEAGTNQPQHF. The CDR3 DNA reads TGTGCCAGCAGTGAAGCCGGGACCAATCAGCCCCAGCATTTT. The chain has TRBV2 and TRBJ1-5; possibly TRBD1 for D (5 bases). The germline gives CDR1 SNHLY, CDR2 FYNNEI. This CDR3 has 14 residues. V was shortened by 0 bases and J by 3 bases, with 6 bases between the two germline ends.

J is TRBJ1-3 and V is TRBV11-3; TRBD1 aligns across 8 bases. The V gene end was trimmed by 10 bases and the J gene end by 0 bases; junction bases not matched to a gene: 11. Germline V lookup: CDR1 SGHNT, CDR2 YENEEA. CDR3 size: 16 residues. The CDR3 coding sequence is TGTGCCATAACCCCGGACAGGGTCGACTCTGGAAACACCATATATTTT. This encodes CAITPDRVDSGNTIYF.

The V gene is TRBV11-3, the J gene TRBJ2-6; the match to TRBD1 covers 7 bases. The V and J ends lost 2 bases and 0 bases, in that order; junction bases with no gene match: 4. CDR3 length: 17 amino acids. The V gene's germline CDR1 is SGHNT and CDR2 YENEEA. CDR3 region: CASSLRGRISGANVLTF. The CDR3 nucleotides read TGTGCCAGCAGCTTAAGGGGGCGCATCTCTGGGGCCAACGTCCTGACTTTC.

The J gene is TRBJ1-2, the V gene TRBV7-9; D remains ambiguous. The CDR3 length is 14 residues. The V gene lost 4 bases and the J gene lost 4 bases, with 13 bases spanning the gap. CDR1 is SEHNR, CDR2 FQNEAQ, per germline (reference sequence). The CDR3 region has the DNA TGTGCCAGCAGCTCCCTATCGGACGGCTATGGCTACACCTTC. Protein product: CASSSLSDGYGYTF.

The V call is TRBV5-4, the J call TRBJ2-1; a weak D match, TRBD1 (6 bases). This CDR3 is 15 amino acids long. Per germline, CDR1 SGHNT and CDR2 YYREEE (reference sequence). Trimming took off 3 bases at V and 8 bases at J, with 18 bases between the two ends. The CDR3 coding sequence is TGTGCCAGCAGCTCCTCCGGGACATCTGCGGATGAGCAGTTCTTC. Translating it yields CASSSSGTSADEQFF.

This chain uses TRBV28 with TRBJ1-6; unclear D gene. CDR1 MDHEN and CDR2 SYDVKM come from the germline V gene. V was shortened by 9 bases and J by 3 bases, with 24 bases between the two germline ends. There are 18 residues in the CDR3. The CDR3 is CASYQGTAQRFYNSPLHF. The CDR3, as DNA: TGTGCCAGTTACCAAGGTACAGCCCAAAGGTTCTATAATTCACCCCTCCACTTT.

CDR3: CASSPQGVANYGYTF. CDR3 nucleotides: TGTGCCAGTAGTCCACAGGGTGTAGCTAACTATGGCTACACCTTC. The chain couples TRBV19 to TRBJ1-2, with a weak D call TRBD1 (6 bases). The CDR3 is made up of 15 amino acids. V was cut by 5 bases and J by 0 bases, with 13 bases left in between. Germline V gene data show CDR1 as LNHDA and CDR2 as SQIVND (reference sequence). Full variable domain (outside the CDR3, taken from reference TRBV19 and TRBJ1-2): DGGITQSPKYLFRKEGQNVTLSCEQNLNHDAMYWYRQDPGQGLRLIYYSQIVNDFQKGDIAEGYSVSREKKESFPLTVTSAQKNPTAFYLCASSPQGVANYGYTFGSGTRLTVV.

This chain joins TRBV2 and TRBJ2-2; 8 bases fit TRBD1. This CDR3 has 14 residues. Germline CDR1 and CDR2: SNHLY and FYNNEI. V shed 8 bases and J 4 bases; nucleotides not matched to a gene: 6. CDR3 amino acids: CASWDRTSTGELFF. The CDR3 nucleotides are TGTGCCAGCTGGGACAGGACGTCCACCGGGGAGCTGTTTTTT.

The chain carries TRBV29-1 and TRBJ1-2; D possibly corresponds to TRBD1 (6 bases). Germline values: CDR1 SQVTM, CDR2 ANQGSEA. CDR3 length equals 14 residues. Trimming took 3 bases from V and 0 from J, leaving 11 bases between them. CDR3 sequence reads: CSVDIGGANYGYTF. The CDR3 nucleotides are TGCAGCGTTGATATAGGGGGAGCTAACTATGGCTACACCTTC.

V gene TRBV10-2 combines with J gene TRBJ2-5, with a weak D call TRBD2 (5 bases). Germline-derived CDR1 and CDR2 are WSHSY and SAAADI. This CDR3 region has 13 residues. V shed 7 bases and J shed 5 bases, with 14 bases lying between them. The chain's CDR3 is CASNGREGETQYF. DNA for the CDR3: TGCGCCAGCAACGGACGGGAAGGTGAGACCCAGTACTTC.

The chain uses TRBV7-9 and TRBJ1-1; D is unresolved. This CDR3 comprises 11 residues. Germline-derived CDR1 and CDR2 are SEHNR and FQNEAQ (reference sequence). V lost 3 bases, J lost 6 bases, and 5 bases lay in between. CDR3 sequence reads: CASSFRAEAFF. CDR3 nucleotides: TGTGCCAGCAGCTTTCGGGCTGAAGCTTTCTTT.